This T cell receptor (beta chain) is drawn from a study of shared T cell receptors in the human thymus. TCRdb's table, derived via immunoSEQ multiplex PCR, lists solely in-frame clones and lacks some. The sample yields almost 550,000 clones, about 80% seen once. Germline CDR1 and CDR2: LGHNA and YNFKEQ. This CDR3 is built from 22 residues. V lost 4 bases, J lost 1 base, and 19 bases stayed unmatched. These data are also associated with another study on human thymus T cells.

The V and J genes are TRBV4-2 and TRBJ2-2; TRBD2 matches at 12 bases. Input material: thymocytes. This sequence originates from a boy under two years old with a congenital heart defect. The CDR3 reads CASSLTLGHPSGRARNTGELFF. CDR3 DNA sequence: TGTGCCAGCAGCCTAACCCTGGGACACCCTAGCGGGAGGGCCAGGAACACCGGGGAGCTGTTTTTT.